This TCR beta chain was profiled in a study of blood T cells in healthy people across ages. The V gene's germline CDR1 is SGHNT and CDR2 YYREEE (reference sequence). Trimming cost V 3 bases and J 5 bases, with 11 bases left between them. This CDR3 is 13 amino acids long. A second PCR, run for 7 to 11 cycles, used a sample-barcoded 5' primer plus a J-beta primer mix. TCRdb called the 5' RACE reads again in MiXCR, with one record for every CDR3 protein. The table has roughly 1.5 million distinct CDR3 sequences, roughly 43% seen once; the top ten hold around 4%. The sample comprised blood. V usage is TRBV5-4 and J usage is TRBJ2-5, with D perhaps matching TRBD1 (6 bases). The sequence came from a woman younger than 30 in good health. CDR3 amino acids: CASSSKGEETQYF. The CDR3 nucleotides read TGTGCCAGCAGCTCTAAGGGGGAGGAGACCCAGTACTTC. Using reference TRBV5-4 and TRBJ2-5 for the parts outside the CDR3, the full variable domain is ETGVTQSPTHLIKTRGQQVTLRCSSQSGHNTVSWYQQALGQGPQFIFQYYREEENGRGNFPPRFSGLQFPNYSSELNVNALELDDSALYLCASSSKGEETQYFGPGTRLLVL.